Below, 22 T cell receptor beta chains from the same sample are listed, as sequenced in a study of shared clonotypes between healthy human individuals. TCRdb keeps only in-frame clones here, not all; method: immunoSEQ multiplex PCR. The table has about 680,000 clones, about 74% seen once. What was sequenced was memory CD4+ T cells sorted from blood. Documented subset: CD45RA-negative fraction. These receptors originate from a woman aged 25 to 45 in good health.

This clone was seen only once. J is TRBJ2-1 and V is TRBV18; 13 bases fit TRBD2. Germline CDR1 is KGHSH and CDR2 is LQKENI. The CDR3 has 19 residues. J gave up 3 bases and V 4 bases, and 12 bases lay outside the gene matches. The CDR3, as DNA: TGTGCCAGCTCACAGACCGGACTAGCGGGAGTTGTCGGCTACAATGAGCAGTTCTTC. It is translated as CASSQTGLAGVVGYNEQFF.

This clone has only a few counts. This chain links TRBV15 with TRBJ1-2; no clear D. The CDR3 runs 17 residues. Germline V gene lookup returns CDR1 LNHNV and CDR2 YYDKDF (reference sequence). Trimming left V 6 bases short and J 3 bases short, with 23 bases between. The CDR3 coding sequence is TGTGCCACCAGTCGGCCCACTGGGCAGGTTCGACACTATGGCTACACCTTC. It encodes CATSRPTGQVRHYGYTF.

This clone has only one observation. The chain combines TRBV4-1 with TRBJ2-1; D is possibly TRBD1 (5 bases). CDR1 is MGHRA, CDR2 YSYEKL, per germline. With 0 bases removed from V and 0 bases from J, the gap between germline ends came to 9 bases. This CDR3 is 16 amino acids long. CDR3 sequence reads: CASSQDVGPSYNEQFF. DNA of the CDR3: TGCGCCAGCAGCCAAGATGTGGGGCCCTCCTACAATGAGCAGTTCTTC.

The rearrangement joins TRBV6-1 to TRBJ2-1, with 14 bases aligning to TRBD2. CDR3 size: 19 residues. Germline V gene sequence: CDR1 MNHNS, CDR2 SASEGT. The junction had 14 bases not matched to a gene; V was cut back by 3 bases and J by 7 bases. CDR3 nucleotide sequence: TGTGCCAGCAGTGATCGAGGGGGGACTAGCGGGAGTCTTGCTAATGAGCAGTTCTTC. Translating gives CASSDRGGTSGSLANEQFF.

The gene calls are TRBV14 and TRBJ1-1; D ambiguous. V lost 4 bases to trimming and J lost 1 base, with 7 bases between them. CDR1 is SGHDN, CDR2 FVKESK, per germline. The CDR3 is 13 residues long. The CDR3 bases are TGTGCCAGCAGCCCCTGGAGGAACACTGAAGCTTTCTTT. The encoded protein is CASSPWRNTEAFF.

This sequence joins TRBV9 and TRBJ2-7; no definite D call. Germline V CDR1 and CDR2: SGDLS, YYNGEE. V was pared by 0 bases and J by 0 bases, with 7 bases between. The CDR3 length is 14 residues. The chain's CDR3 is CASSVAGLSYEQYF. CDR3 coding DNA: TGTGCCAGCAGCGTAGCCGGTCTCTCCTACGAGCAGTACTTC.

This clone has only a few counts. The rearrangement joins TRBV4-2 to TRBJ1-5; D is perhaps TRBD1 (5 bases). V was cut by 0 bases and J by 2 bases, with 14 bases left in between. CDR1 LGHNA and CDR2 YNFKEQ come from the germline V gene. CDR3 length equals 17 residues. This chain's CDR3 is CASSQDGGDVGNQPQHF. The DNA of the CDR3 is TGTGCCAGCAGCCAAGATGGAGGGGATGTAGGCAATCAGCCCCAGCATTTT.

The rearrangement uses TRBV6-1 and TRBJ2-1; TRBD1 agrees at 12 bases. This CDR3 is built from 16 residues. Germline V gives CDR1 MNHNS, CDR2 SASEGT. The ends lost 4 bases at V and 7 bases at J; junction bases unmatched: 8. CDR3 DNA: TGTGCCAGCAGTGTACCCCGGGACAGGGGGCTGAATGAGCAGTTCTTC. This translates into CASSVPRDRGLNEQFF.

The rearrangement uses TRBV7-2 and TRBJ2-5; TRBD2 aligns across 13 bases. V shed 5 bases and J 5 bases; nucleotides not matched to a gene: 5. The germline CDR1 and CDR2 sequences are SGHTA and FQGNSA. The CDR3 spans 15 residues. The CDR3 loop is CASSTGLAGVETQYF. CDR3 sequence (DNA): TGTGCCAGCAGCACCGGACTAGCGGGAGTCGAGACCCAGTACTTC. Using reference TRBV7-2 and TRBJ2-5 for the parts outside the CDR3, the full variable domain is GAGVSQSPSNKVTEKGKDVELRCDPISGHTALYWYRQSLGQGLEFLIYFQGNSAPDKSGLPSDRFSAERTGGSVSTLTIQRTQQEDSAVYLCASSTGLAGVETQYFGPGTRLLVL.

The chain carries TRBV10-3 and TRBJ2-3, with D tentatively TRBD2 (5 bases). The CDR3 contains 13 residues. V was trimmed by 10 bases and J by 4 bases, leaving 15 bases between them. Germline V gene data show CDR1 as ENHRY and CDR2 as SYGVKD. The CDR3 DNA reads TGTGCCAACCGGAAAGACGGGGCAGATACGCAGTATTTT. It translates to CANRKDGADTQYF.

V usage is TRBV19 and J usage is TRBJ2-3, with TRBD2 matching over 7 bases. The junction had 8 bases not matched to a gene; V was cut back by 5 bases and J by 3 bases. The CDR3 extends over 15 amino acids. The germline V gene encodes CDR1 LNHDA and CDR2 SQIVND (reference sequence). CDR3 region: CASSQAGYVTDTQYF. CDR3 coding DNA: TGTGCCAGTAGTCAAGCGGGATATGTTACAGATACGCAGTATTTT.

With respect to this clone: This likely traces to a read error, being one base from a far larger clone. Other DNA sequences in the same sample also yield this CDR3. The genes are TRBV25-1 and TRBJ1-5; D is unresolved. CDR1 and CDR2 from the germline V gene are MGHDK and SYGVNS. The CDR3 loop spans 12 amino acids. Between the trimmed V and J ends, which lost 6 bases and 7 bases, there was a span of 10 bases. CDR3 protein: CASSVEGQPQHF. The CDR3 DNA follows: TGTGCCAGCAGCGTCGAAGGCCAGCCCCAGCATTTT.

The V gene is TRBV27, the J gene TRBJ1-1; TRBD1 aligns across 10 bases. With V trimmed by 8 bases and J by 5 bases, 8 bases remained unmatched. Germline CDR1 MNHEY, CDR2 SMNVEV (reference sequence). This CDR3 has 14 residues. CDR3: CASGRTGGWTEAFF. The CDR3 bases are TGTGCCAGCGGGAGGACAGGGGGATGGACTGAAGCTTTCTTT.

This clone appeared a single time. The chain employs TRBV6-6 and TRBJ1-2; D is unresolved. The CDR3 totals 13 residues. Germline CDR1 and CDR2: MNHNY and SVGAGI (reference sequence). The V and J ends lost 6 bases and 8 bases respectively, with 16 bases between them. CDR3 amino acids: CASSLPGVGGYTF. The CDR3 DNA follows: TGTGCCAGCAGCCTCCCAGGAGTGGGAGGCTACACCTTC.

This clone appeared a few times. This chain connects TRBV29-1 to TRBJ2-3; weak D call: TRBD1 (6 bases). Trimming removed 5 bases at V and 6 bases at J, with 12 bases between. There are 12 residues in the CDR3. Germline CDR1 is SQVTM and CDR2 is ANQGSEA. The CDR3 region has the DNA TGCAGCGTTTCGCCCCAGGGGGATACGCAGTATTTT. Translating gives CSVSPQGDTQYF.

The chain combines TRBV20-1 with TRBJ2-1; D remains ambiguous. V dropped 3 bases and J dropped 6 bases, with 6 bases sitting between them. Germline values: CDR1 DFQATT, CDR2 SNEGSKA (reference sequence). This CDR3 region has 11 residues. CDR3 sequence reads: CSASRSNEQFF. In DNA, the CDR3 is TGCAGTGCTAGTCGATCCAATGAGCAGTTCTTC.

This chain links TRBV6-6 with TRBJ2-4; D ambiguous. The CDR3 is 15 residues long. Germline-derived CDR1 and CDR2 are MNHNY and SVGAGI (reference sequence). V was cut by 4 bases and J by 3 bases, with 13 bases left in between. Here the CDR3 DNA reads TGTGCCAGCAGTTCCCGACAAATGAGCAAAAACATTCAGTACTTC. It is translated as CASSSRQMSKNIQYF.

For this clone: The sample carries other DNA sequences with the same CDR3. J is TRBJ2-5 and V is TRBV5-4, with D possibly TRBD2 on 6 matching bases. The CDR3 extends over 13 amino acids. Germline loops: CDR1 SGHNT, CDR2 YYREEE (reference sequence). The ends were cut back, 0 bases at V and 3 bases at J, with 6 bases in the middle. CDR3 bases: TGTGCCAGCAGCTTGGGGGGGGAAGAGACCCAGTACTTC. It encodes CASSLGGEETQYF.

A single count supports this clone. The V gene is TRBV19, the J gene TRBJ2-6, with 10 bases lining up with TRBD2. The CDR3 is made up of 18 amino acids. With V trimmed by 7 bases and J by 4 bases, 13 bases remained unmatched. Per germline, CDR1 LNHDA and CDR2 SQIVND (reference sequence). CDR3 nucleotides: TGTGCCAGTACCCAACGAACAGCGGGAGGGGGAGGGGCCAACGTCCTGACTTTC. Protein product: CASTQRTAGGGGANVLTF.

This chain uses TRBV5-5 with TRBJ2-1, with TRBD1 identical over 7 bases. J gave up 0 bases and V 3 bases, and 12 bases lay outside the gene matches. The CDR3 sequence is 18 residues long. The germline V gene has CDR1 SGHKS and CDR2 YYEKEE (reference sequence). The CDR3 DNA follows: TGTGCCAGCAGCTCGGACAGGACTGCCCTTTTCTCCTACAATGAGCAGTTCTTC. It encodes CASSSDRTALFSYNEQFF.

This clone appeared a few times. The chain couples TRBV4-1 to TRBJ1-2; TRBD1 aligns across 7 bases. The CDR3 is made up of 15 amino acids. The V gene end was trimmed by 4 bases and the J gene end by 3 bases; junction bases not matched to a gene: 8. CDR1 MGHRA and CDR2 YSYEKL come from the germline V gene. CDR3 region: CASSRPGQNDYGYTF. CDR3 nucleotides: TGCGCCAGCAGCCGCCCGGGACAGAACGACTATGGCTACACCTTC.

J is TRBJ1-1 and V is TRBV4-1; D perhaps matches TRBD1 (6 bases). CDR1 MGHRA and CDR2 YSYEKL come from the germline V gene. Trimming shortened V by 1 base and J by 1 base, and 7 bases separated the two germline ends. The CDR3 is 14 amino acids. Written as DNA, the CDR3 is TGCGCCAGCAGCCAAGTCAGGGGGAACACTGAAGCTTTCTTT. This gives the protein CASSQVRGNTEAFF.